The TCR beta chain described here comes from a study of beta chain features in type 1 diabetes. Study outcomes and limitations: In the patient group, naive, central memory and Treg TCRB repertoires seemed more alike than in the healthy donor group. There were fewer insertions and more deletions at the VDJ junctions of type 1 diabetes patients.

Of the isolated RNA, all was reverse transcribed, and so the sequenced material was expressed TCRB transcripts. The method was immunoSEQ multiplex PCR; TCRdb's version includes in-frame clones alone and lacks a portion of them. The data show under 450,000 clones, approximately 15% seen once. About this clone: Its antigen is undetermined.

The CDR3 consists of 17 residues. Trimming left V 5 bases short and J 0 bases short, with 14 bases between. Germline V CDR1 and CDR2: KGHSY, FQNENV. The sample was naive CD4+ T cells from blood. The chain is built from TRBV16 and TRBJ2-6, with no clear D. This TCR was recovered from a man aged 30 to 39 in good health. CDR3 DNA sequence: TGTGCCAGCAGCTTCCGCCAACAGCTCTCTGGGGCCAACGTCCTGACTTTC. Its translation: CASSFRQQLSGANVLTF.